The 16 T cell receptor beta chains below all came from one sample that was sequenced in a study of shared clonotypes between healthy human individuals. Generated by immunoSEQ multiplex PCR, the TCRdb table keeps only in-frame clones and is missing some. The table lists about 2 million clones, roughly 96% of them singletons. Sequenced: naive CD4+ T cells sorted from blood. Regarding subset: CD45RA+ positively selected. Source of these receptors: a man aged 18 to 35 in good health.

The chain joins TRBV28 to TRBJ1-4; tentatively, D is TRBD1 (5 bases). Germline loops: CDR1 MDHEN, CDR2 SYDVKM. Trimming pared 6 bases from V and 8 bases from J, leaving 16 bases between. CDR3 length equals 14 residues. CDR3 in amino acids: CASRTAGVIEKLFF. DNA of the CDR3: TGTGCCAGCAGGACGGCGGGGGTGATCGAAAAACTGTTTTTT.

CDR3 sequence: CASSQVGPGEQYF. The CDR3 nucleotides read TGTGCCAGCTCACAAGTAGGGCCCGGCGAGCAGTACTTC. The chain recombines TRBV18 with TRBJ2-7; D is undetermined. This CDR3 region has 13 residues. From germline, CDR1 is KGHSH and CDR2 LQKENI. The V and J ends lost 4 bases and 6 bases respectively, with 13 bases between them.

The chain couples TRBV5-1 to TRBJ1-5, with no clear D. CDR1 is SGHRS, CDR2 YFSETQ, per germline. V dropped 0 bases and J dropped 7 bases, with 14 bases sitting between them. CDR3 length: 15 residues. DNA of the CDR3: TGCGCCAGCAGCTTGGAAGGAGGGCGCCGACAGCCCCAGCATTTT. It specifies CASSLEGGRRQPQHF. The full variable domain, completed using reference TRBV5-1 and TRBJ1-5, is KAGVTQTPRYLIKTRGQQVTLSCSPISGHRSVSWYQQTPGQGLQFLFEYFSETQRNKGNFPGRFSGRQFSNSRSEMNVSTLELGDSALYLCASSLEGGRRQPQHFGDGTRLSIL.

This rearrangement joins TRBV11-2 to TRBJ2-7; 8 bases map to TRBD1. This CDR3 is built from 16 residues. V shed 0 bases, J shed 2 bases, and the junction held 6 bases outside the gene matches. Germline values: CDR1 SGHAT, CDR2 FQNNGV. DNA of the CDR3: TGTGCCAGCAGCTTAGATTCAGGGGGCAACGCCTACGAGCAGTACTTC. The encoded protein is CASSLDSGGNAYEQYF.

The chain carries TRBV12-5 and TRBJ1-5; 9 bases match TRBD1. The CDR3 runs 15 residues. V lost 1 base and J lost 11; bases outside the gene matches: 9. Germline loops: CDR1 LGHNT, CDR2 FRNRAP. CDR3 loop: CASGLAAGQGEAQHF. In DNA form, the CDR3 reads TGTGCTAGTGGTTTGGCGGCGGGACAGGGCGAAGCCCAGCATTTT.

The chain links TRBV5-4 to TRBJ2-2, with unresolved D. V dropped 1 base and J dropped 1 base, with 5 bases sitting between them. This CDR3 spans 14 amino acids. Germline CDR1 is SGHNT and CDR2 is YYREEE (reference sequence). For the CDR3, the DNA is TGTGCCAGCAGCTTGAAGGTGAACACCGGGGAGCTGTTTTTT. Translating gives CASSLKVNTGELFF.

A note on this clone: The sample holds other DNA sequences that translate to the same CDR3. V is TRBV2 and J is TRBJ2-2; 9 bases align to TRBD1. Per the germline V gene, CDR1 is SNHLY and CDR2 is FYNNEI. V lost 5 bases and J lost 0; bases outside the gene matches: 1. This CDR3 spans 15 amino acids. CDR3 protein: CASSRDRANTGELFF. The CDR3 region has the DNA TGTGCCAGCAGTCGGGACAGGGCGAACACCGGGGAGCTGTTTTTT.

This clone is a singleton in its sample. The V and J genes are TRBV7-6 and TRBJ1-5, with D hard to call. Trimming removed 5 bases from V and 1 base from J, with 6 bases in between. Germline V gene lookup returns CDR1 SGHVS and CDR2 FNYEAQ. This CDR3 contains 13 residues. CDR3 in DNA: TGTGCCAGCAGCGCGGACAGCAATCAGCCCCAGCATTTT. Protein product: CASSADSNQPQHF.

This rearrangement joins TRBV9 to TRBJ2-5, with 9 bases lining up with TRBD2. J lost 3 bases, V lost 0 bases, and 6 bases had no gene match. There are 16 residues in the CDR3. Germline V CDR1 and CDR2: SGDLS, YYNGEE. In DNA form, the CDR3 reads TGTGCCAGCAGCGTAGGTTTGACTAGCGGTGAAGAGACCCAGTACTTC. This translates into CASSVGLTSGEETQYF.

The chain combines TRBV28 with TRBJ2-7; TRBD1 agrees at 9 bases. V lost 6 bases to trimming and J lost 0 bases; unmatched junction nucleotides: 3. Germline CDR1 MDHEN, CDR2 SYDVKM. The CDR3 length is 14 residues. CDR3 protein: CASRGQGSSYEQYF. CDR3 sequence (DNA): TGTGCCAGCAGAGGACAGGGGAGCTCCTACGAGCAGTACTTC. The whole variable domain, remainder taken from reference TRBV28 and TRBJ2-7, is DVKVTQSSRYLVKRTGEKVFLECVQDMDHENMFWYRQDPGLGLRLIYFSYDVKMKEKGDIPEGYSVSREKKERFSLILESASTNQTSMYLCASRGQGSSYEQYFGPGTRLTVT.

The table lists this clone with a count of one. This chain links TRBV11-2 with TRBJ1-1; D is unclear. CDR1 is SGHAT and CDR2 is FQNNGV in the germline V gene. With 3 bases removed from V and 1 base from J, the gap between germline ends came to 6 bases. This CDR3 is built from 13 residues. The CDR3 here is CASSFIENTEAFF. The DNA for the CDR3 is TGTGCCAGCAGCTTCATTGAGAACACTGAAGCTTTCTTT.

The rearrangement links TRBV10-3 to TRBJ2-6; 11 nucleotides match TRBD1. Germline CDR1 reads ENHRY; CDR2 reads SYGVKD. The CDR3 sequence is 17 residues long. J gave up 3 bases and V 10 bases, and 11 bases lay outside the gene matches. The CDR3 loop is CATKGGQGAFGANVLTF. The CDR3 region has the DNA TGTGCCACCAAGGGTGGACAGGGGGCATTTGGGGCCAACGTCCTGACTTTC.

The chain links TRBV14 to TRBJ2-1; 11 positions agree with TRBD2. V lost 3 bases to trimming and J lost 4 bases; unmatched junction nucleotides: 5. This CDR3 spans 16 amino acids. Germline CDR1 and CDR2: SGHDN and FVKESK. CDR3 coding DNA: TGTGCCAGCAGCCACGAGGGACTAGCGGATTACAATGAGCAGTTCTTC. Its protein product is CASSHEGLADYNEQFF.

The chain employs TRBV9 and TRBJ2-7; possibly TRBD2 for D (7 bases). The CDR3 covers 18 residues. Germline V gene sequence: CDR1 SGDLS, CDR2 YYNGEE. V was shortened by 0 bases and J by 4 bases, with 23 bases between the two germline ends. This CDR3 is CASSVAPGGGGSGYEQYF. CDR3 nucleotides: TGTGCCAGCAGCGTAGCCCCCGGAGGGGGGGGATCAGGTTACGAGCAGTACTTC.

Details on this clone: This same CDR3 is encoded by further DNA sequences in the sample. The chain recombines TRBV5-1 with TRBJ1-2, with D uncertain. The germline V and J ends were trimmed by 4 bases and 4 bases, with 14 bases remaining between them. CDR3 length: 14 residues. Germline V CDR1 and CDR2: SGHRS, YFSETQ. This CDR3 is CASSLEGSSYGYTF. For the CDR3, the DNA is TGCGCCAGCAGCCTAGAGGGTTCTTCCTATGGCTACACCTTC.

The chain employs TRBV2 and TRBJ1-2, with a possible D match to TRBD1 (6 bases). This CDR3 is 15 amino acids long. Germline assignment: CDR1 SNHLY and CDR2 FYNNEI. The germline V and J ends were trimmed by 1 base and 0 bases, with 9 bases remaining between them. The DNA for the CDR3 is TGTGCCAGCAGTGAAGGCCAGGGGCCTAACTATGGCTACACCTTC. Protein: CASSEGQGPNYGYTF.